The clone carrying this T cell receptor (beta chain) was counted at least ten times. The antigen is unknown. TCRdb passed the RACE reads through MiXCR, listing each CDR3 protein once. The sample lists a few hundred thousand distinct CDR3 sequences, 7.5% to 10% occurring once. The data derive from a study of human T cells and chemical hapten exposure. Whole-study context: The study patch tested 0.01% DPC on the upper back and read results at 6 days. Findings and caveats of the study: Expanded TCRs produced significantly more large CDR3 similarity clusters than controls did. TCRs above 1 in 1000 frequency did not change with DPC sensitization.

Noted time point: pre-sensitization, week 0. Treatment: therapeutic diphenylcyclopropenone sensitization with weekly scalp DPC. V was trimmed by 4 bases and J by 4 bases, leaving 8 bases between them. The germline gives CDR1 SGHTA, CDR2 FQGNSA. The CDR3 is 13 residues long. V is TRBV7-2 and J is TRBJ1-3; D gene uncertain. The sequencing here drew on whole blood, taken in connection with sensitization to the hapten diphenylcyclopropenone (DPC). This receptor was taken from a woman in her thirties or forties with alopecia areata. Some clones in this sample may be carry-over from other donors' samples. CDR3 in amino acids: CASSSYPGNTIYF. The DNA for the CDR3 is TGTGCCAGCAGCTCCTACCCGGGAAACACCATATATTTT.